A selection of T cell receptor beta chains follows, all from one sample in a study of blood T cell repertoires in COVID-19. TCRdb's copy holds only in-frame clones and misses some; the assay was immunoSEQ multiplex PCR. This table has 150,000 or so clones, approximately 86% appearing once. Sequenced: peripheral blood. These receptors all stem from a man between 50 and 59 years old with active or convalescent COVID-19. The CDR3 runs from the conserved cysteine through the conserved F or W. The D gene is left open where the match is weak. Clone size appears in some rows only: once, few, many, or a class for an expanded clone.

. | TRBJ2-6 | TRBV29-1 | . | CSAQGSSGANVLTF | TGCAGCGCACAGGGTTCCTCTGGGGCCAACGTCCTGACTTTC
. | TRBJ2-7 | TRBV12-5 | . | CASGLVHGEVAYEQYF | TGTGCTAGTGGTTTGGTACACGGAGAGGTAGCCTACGAGCAGTACTTC
. | TRBJ2-6 | TRBV18 | . | CASSPSARTSGANVLTF | TGTGCCAGCTCACCATCGGCGCGGACTTCTGGGGCCAACGTCCTGACTTTC
. | TRBJ2-2 | TRBV7-9 | . | CASNLGASGELFF | TGTGCCAGCAATTTGGGGGCGAGCGGGGAGCTGTTTTTT
TRBD1 | TRBJ2-1 | TRBV4-2 | once | CASSQDPGQGNNEQFF | TGTGCCAGCAGCCAAGACCCGGGACAGGGGAACAATGAGCAGTTCTTC
. | TRBJ1-2 | TRBV6-5 | once | CASSSRGGGYTF | TGTGCCAGCAGTTCCCGGGGTGGCGGCTACACCTTC
TRBD1 | TRBJ2-2 | TRBV24-1 | once | CATSDAGGSGELFF | TGTGCCACCAGTGACGCAGGGGGCTCCGGGGAGCTGTTTTTT
. | TRBJ1-1 | TRBV6-5 | . | CASSWGEGAFF | TGTGCCAGCAGCTGGGGGGAGGGTGCTTTCTTT
. | TRBJ2-5 | TRBV14 | . | CASSQDENRGETQYF | TGTGCCAGCAGCCAAGATGAAAACCGGGGAGAGACCCAGTACTTC
. | TRBJ2-3 | TRBV7-9 | . | CASSLGVLGHSSTDTQYF | TGTGCCAGCAGCTTAGGGGTACTGGGACATTCTAGCACAGATACGCAGTATTTT
. | TRBJ1-4 | TRBV6-5 | . | CASMSGVEEKLFF | TGTGCCAGCATGTCAGGGGTGGAGGAAAAACTGTTTTTT
TRBD1 | TRBJ1-1 | TRBV27 | . | CASSFLGQEAFF | TGTGCCAGCAGTTTTCTGGGACAGGAAGCTTTCTTT
TRBD2 | TRBJ2-5 | TRBV5-4 | . | CASSPTTAGGETQYF | TGTGCCAGCAGCCCGACGACGGCGGGGGGAGAGACCCAGTACTTC
TRBD2 | TRBJ2-3 | TRBV10-3 | once | CAISEWTSGGPDAQYF | TGTGCCATCAGTGAGTGGACTAGCGGGGGCCCAGACGCGCAGTATTTT
. | TRBJ1-3 | TRBV6-5 | . | CASSLSGPNTIYF | TGTGCCAGCAGTCTAAGCGGGCCAAACACCATATATTTT
TRBD1 | TRBJ1-6 | TRBV3-1/TRBV3-2 | few | CASSQDRGHNSPLHF | TGTGCCAGCAGCCAAGACAGGGGGCATAATTCACCCCTCCACTTT
TRBD1 | TRBJ2-5 | TRBV2 | . | CASSDRQGYIQETQYF | TGTGCCAGCAGTGATCGACAGGGTTACATCCAAGAGACCCAGTACTTC
TRBD2 | TRBJ2-3 | TRBV24-1 | . | CATSGASGQDTQYF | TGTGCCACCAGTGGGGCTAGCGGGCAAGATACGCAGTATTTT
. | TRBJ1-1 | TRBV9 | . | CASSANPQGLTEAFF | TGTGCCAGCAGCGCCAATCCGCAGGGGCTCACTGAAGCTTTCTTT
TRBD1 | TRBJ2-6 | TRBV24-1 | once | CATSDDQGASGANVLTF | TGTGCCACCAGTGATGATCAGGGGGCCTCTGGGGCCAACGTCCTGACTTTC
. | TRBJ1-1 | TRBV7-2 | once | CASSLRLAVRGMNTEAFF | TGTGCCAGCAGCTTAAGGCTGGCGGTCAGGGGCATGAACACTGAAGCTTTCTTT
TRBD1 | TRBJ2-5 | TRBV3-1/TRBV3-2 | . | CASSQEAGGGLQETQYF | TGTGCCAGCAGCCAAGAAGCAGGGGGCGGGCTTCAAGAGACCCAGTACTTC
. | TRBJ2-3 | TRBV28 | . | CASSLFIQGRGTDTQYF | TGTGCCAGCAGTTTATTTATCCAGGGAAGAGGCACAGATACGCAGTATTTT
. | TRBJ1-1 | TRBV11-2 | . | CASSLGWFRGGTEAFF | TGTGCCAGCAGCTTAGGATGGTTTCGGGGAGGCACTGAAGCTTTCTTT